This note documents a single T cell receptor beta chain sequence. Its antigen remains unidentified. The CDR3 contains 12 residues. Germline V lookup: CDR1 SEHNR, CDR2 FQNEAQ (reference sequence). V was trimmed by 3 bases and J by 4 bases, leaving 7 bases between them. This sample was included in a study of cytomegalovirus exposure and HLA in healthy donors. Turning to the study itself: The study placed less than 90% of its 398 genotyped donors in the Caucasian-associated ancestry cluster. The study's findings and limits: Fewer N-insertions (relative to the 666-donor mean) were reportedly seen in an Asian-associated ancestry cluster in a later analysis. A missense variant in DCLRE1C was later tied to TCR beta V- and J-gene trimming. It is likely that the observed cluster of highly shared sequence variants was a sequencing artifact.

The PCR employed 60 Vbeta primers together with 13 Jbeta primers. TCRdb's table, derived via immunoSEQ multiplex PCR, lists solely in-frame clones and lacks some. Among about 160,000 clones listed, around 64% were seen once. The TCR sequence derives from a woman aged 25-40 years in good health and CMV-seronegative. The sample consisted of PBMCs. The J gene is TRBJ2-7, the V gene TRBV7-9, with D hard to call. The CDR3 protein is CASSLSRYEQYF. In DNA, the CDR3 is TGTGCCAGCAGCTTGTCGAGGTACGAGCAGTACTTC.